A selection of T cell receptor beta chains follows, all from one sample in a study of OX40 agonist ivuxolimab in advanced cancers. Measured with immunoSEQ multiplex PCR; TCRdb has only the in-frame clones, and not every one. The sample includes fewer than 75,000 clones, 85% to 90% of them seen just once. Sequenced here: CD4+ or CD8+ T cells sorted from blood, sampled in a trial of the OX40 agonist ivuxolimab. Receptor source: an adult with an advanced solid tumor such as melanoma, head and neck, liver or kidney cancer. Each CDR3 is given with its conserved first and last residue. D genes are given only for firm matches. The size of a clone is reported for some rows only, either as once, few or many, or as a class for expanded clones.

>TRBJ2-1|TRBV2|TRBD2|once
TGTGCCAGCAGTGAATTTTCGCGGCTAGCGGCCTCCTACAATGAGCAGTTCTTC
CASSEFSRLAASYNEQFF
>TRBJ1-4|TRBV2|-|-
TGTGCCAGCAGGCCGAGGGGCGGGGCGGTCCGGGAAAAACTGTTTTTT
CASRPRGGAVREKLFF
>TRBJ2-7|TRBV2|TRBD1|-
TGTGCCAGCATGGCCTACAGGGGAGTTTCCGAGCAGTACTTC
CASMAYRGVSEQYF
>TRBJ2-4|TRBV2|-|-
TGTGCCAGCAACCTTGGCCCAGCGAACATTCAGTACTTC
CASNLGPANIQYF
>TRBJ2-3|TRBV2|TRBD2|-
TGTGCCAGCAGTGAAGTTCTAGCGGGGGGCTCAGATACGCAGTATTTT
CASSEVLAGGSDTQYF
>TRBJ2-4|TRBV28|-|few
TGTGCCAGCAGCCCCGCCCCGACAGAAGTAGCCAAAAACATTCAGTACTTC
CASSPAPTEVAKNIQYF
>TRBJ1-1|TRBV28|-|few
TGTGCCAGCAGCCCCGGGACATTCGTTGAAGCTTTCTTT
CASSPGTFVEAFF
>TRBJ2-3|TRBV19|TRBD2|-
TGTGCCAGTAGTATAGTGACTAGCGGCACAGATACGCAGTATTTT
CASSIVTSGTDTQYF
>TRBJ1-3|TRBV7-2|-|-
TGTGCCAGCAGCCGCGGTCAGGAGTCTGGAAACACCATATATTTT
CASSRGQESGNTIYF
>TRBJ2-7|TRBV5-1|TRBD1|-
TGCGCCAGCAGCCACGGGACAGGGTTCGACGAGCAGTACTTC
CASSHGTGFDEQYF
>TRBJ2-1|TRBV4-2|TRBD1|-
TGTGCCAGCAGCCAAGAATCCGGACAGGGTGTGGGTGAGCAGTTCTTC
CASSQESGQGVGEQFF
>TRBJ1-2|TRBV12-5|TRBD1|few
TGTGCTACCCAGGGACAGGGGAACTATGGCTACACCTTC
CATQGQGNYGYTF
>TRBJ2-1|TRBV5-4|TRBD2|-
TGTGCCAGCAGCGCAGTCGGGGGGGCTAGGGTAAATGAGCAGTTCTTC
CASSAVGGARVNEQFF
>TRBJ2-1|TRBV6-6|-|once
TGTGCCAGCAGTTACGGGGAGAGTGACAATGAGCAGTTCTTC
CASSYGESDNEQFF
>TRBJ2-7|TRBV28|-|-
TGTGCCAGCAGTTTTTTCGCCTACGAGCAGTACTTC
CASSFFAYEQYF
>TRBJ2-2|TRBV9|-|-
TGTGCCAGCAGCGTAGCGGAGGGACCCACCGGGGAGCTGTTTTTT
CASSVAEGPTGELFF
>TRBJ2-7|TRBV5-1|TRBD1|-
TGCGCCAGCAGCATAGGGACAGGAGTTTTGGAGCAGTACTTC
CASSIGTGVLEQYF
>TRBJ2-7|TRBV5-4|-|few
TGTGCCAGCAGCCCGGAACTGAACTCCTACGAGCAGTACTTC
CASSPELNSYEQYF
>TRBJ1-1|TRBV27|-|-
TGTGCCAGCAGCTGGAATGGACAGAACACTGAAGCTTTCTTT
CASSWNGQNTEAFF
>TRBJ2-7|TRBV2|-|medium-sized
TGTGCCAGCAGCTCAATGGACAGTTTCAAAGGAGAAGAGCAGTACTTC
CASSSMDSFKGEEQYF
>TRBJ1-6|TRBV27|TRBD1|-
TGTGCCAGCACCAAGGACAGGGGAATGGCACCCCTCCACTTT
CASTKDRGMAPLHF
>TRBJ1-1|TRBV5-1|-|-
TGCGCCAGCAGCTTGGGGGAGAGGACTGAAGCTTTCTTT
CASSLGERTEAFF
>TRBJ2-5|TRBV19|-|-
TGTGCCAGTAGCCGGGGTTTGGAAGTAGGAGAGACCCAGTACTTC
CASSRGLEVGETQYF
>TRBJ2-4|TRBV28|TRBD2|-
TGTGCCAGCAGTTCCCAAGCGGGGGGTCTACTAGCCAAAAACATTCAGTACTTC
CASSSQAGGLLAKNIQYF
>TRBJ2-1|TRBV18|TRBD1|-
TGTGCCAGCTCACCGGGACAGGGGCACAATGAGCAGTTCTTC
CASSPGQGHNEQFF
>TRBJ2-7|TRBV28|-|-
TGTGCCAGCAGGTCCCGGGGCTCCCTCCGCTACGAGCAGTACTTC
CASRSRGSLRYEQYF